The clone carrying this TCR beta chain has a single count. This record belongs to a study of blood T cell repertoires in COVID-19. At the level of the study: COVID-19 samples from acute and convalescent phases originated in the United States, Italy and Spain. T cells, B-cell-depleted T cells, or PBMCs provided the cDNA or gDNA that served as material.

Original processing methods: Amplification of reference gene primers provided the estimated nucleated cell counts. Only in-frame clones appear in the TCRdb table, and some are missing; sequencing was by immunoSEQ multiplex PCR. D and trimming come from the DNA, and the V and J calls and clone size come from that table. This sample has about 70,000 clones, with about 85% found just once. The CDR3 covers 15 residues. V was pared by 4 bases and J by 4 bases, with 4 bases of the junction left unmatched. Germline CDR1 reads SGDLS; CDR2 reads YYNGEE. The specimen sequenced was peripheral blood. This clonotype was sampled from an older man with acute or convalescent COVID-19. The gene calls are TRBV9 and TRBJ2-1; TRBD2 matches 11 bases. CDR3 sequence (DNA): TGTGCCAGCAGCCCCCGACTAGCGGGGTACAATGAGCAGTTCTTC. Its translation: CASSPRLAGYNEQFF.